Reported below is one T cell receptor (beta chain). The antigen it binds to is not known. One base away there is no much larger clone; base qualities are not given. Compared with germline, V lacks 4 bases and J lacks 4 bases; bases without a gene match: 11. The cysteine opens and the phenylalanine closes a CDR3 of 15 amino acids. Only CDR3 DNA is held: 45 bases, read in frame from base 1. According to the germline V gene, CDR1 reads SGDLS and CDR2 reads YYNGEE. Inclusion was restricted to participants for whom at least one PBMC sample before ART initiation and at least two post-ART samples were available. All participants with HIV were treated in the United States of America. Before DNA extraction, cryopreserved samples of roughly 0.85-11 million PBMC were thawed and then washed. At the time of the earliest PBMC sample, participants with HIV were aged between about 20 and 54 years. PBMC samples from each participant spanned 1-4 timepoints before ART initiation and 2-8 timepoints after ART initiation, with a median of 7 samples. For every participant, serial HIV viral load, CD4+ T-cell count, ART history and demographic data were obtained. Genomic DNA was extracted from unsorted PBMC with a Qiagen kit on a QIAcube, with processing performed in batches of 12 samples.

Sequencing of the TRB variable region was done with the immunoSEQ hsTCRB v3.0 assay at survey level resolution. TRB sequencing targeted a depth of about 40,000-50,000 T-cell genomes per sample. Pooled TRB libraries were sequenced on an Illumina MiSeq with a v3 150-cycle kit. As for the authors' bioinformatics: Repertoire analysis was run in R within a reproducible Nextflow workflow that covered QC, data transformation and analysis. LymphoSeq2, an R package for AIRR-Seq data exploration, was used to implement custom analyses. A handful of samples that yielded fewer than 5000 total TRB sequences were excluded, so that approximately 200 HIV repertoires were analyzed. Among the 170 to 200 retained HIV repertoires, approximately 59 were collected before ART initiation and 120 to 140 after ART initiation. Each repertoire was downsampled to 5000 TRB nucleotide sequences, and summary statistics were averaged across 100 downsampling iterations. The analysis kept only TRB sequences whose CDR3 regions were at least seven amino acids long. Diversity was measured with a Shannon entropy-derived clonality score and the Gini coefficient. In repertoire networks, the top 5000 CDR3 amino acid sequences were linked whenever an edit distance of one separated two sequences. Antigen specificity groups and MHC restriction were predicted for TRB CDR3 amino acid sequences with GLIPH2. CDR3 amino acid sequences were matched against VDJdb and McPAS-TCR to flag known CMV, EBV, HIV or tissue antigen associations. Pre-ART, post-ART and control groups were compared with Wilcoxon signed-rank tests and Holm-Bonferroni correction. Imported from immuneACCESS, the table was reduced by TCRdb to in-frame sequences with V and J called. These copies leave out some clones; in studies compared against another copy, an unresolved V gene accounts for under half, and the cause of the remainder is not known. V, J and clone size are those of that table, while D and trimming were read from the DNA. This sample is represented by 45,000 to 50,000 clones; around 84% of them were singletons. The ten biggest clones cover 2.5% to 3.5% of the sample.

These data are taken from a study of long-term antiretroviral therapy in people with HIV (dated by TCRdb to about 2022). Notes on the research overall: Collection of the earliest samples took place about a decade ahead of the 2015 WHO recommendation for immediate ART, at a time when ART was typically delayed until CD4 counts fell. Whether ART initiation and durable HIV suppression were associated with changes in peripheral blood TRB repertoire composition and diversity was tested in a retrospective serial study. From 30 adults with confirmed HIV infection, the cohort provided 192 cryopreserved PBMC samples, gathered serially across a mean of around six years (range 1-12). No cross-contamination during QIAcube processing turned up in test extractions that ran a monoclonal T-cell line alongside 33 polyclonal samples. About a third of the roughly 30 participants with HIV were female.

What the authors observed across the whole study: Expanded TRB clones identified before ART initiation dominated the repertoire across all time points, though the dominance fluctuated and decreased in many PLHIV after ART. Owing to limited PBMC availability, only the TCR beta chain was sequenced, without alpha chain pairing. Starting ART was linked to a significant rise in TRB diversity, yet even with long-term ART the diversity remained significantly lower than in transplant donor controls. The samples were dated from about 2004 to 2017, and the ART regimens that were used may be less effective than current ART regimens. HIV repertoires had narrower CDR3 length ranges than controls, and the network structure suggested an antigen-experienced repertoire that shifted only slightly toward naive after ART. Because cell numbers in pre-ART samples were limited, unsorted PBMC were profiled instead of sorted CD4+ and CD8+ T cells. Inferences about post-ART repertoire changes are limited because no data were available on ART adherence, viral resistance or therapy changes.

The receptor chain draws on TRBV9 and TRBJ2-7; 7 nucleotides in the junction match TRBD2. The sequences come from unsorted PBMCs, collected 0.8 years after starting antiretroviral therapy. The sequence was obtained from a woman between 18 and 29 years old with HIV. The CDR3 loop reads CASSPTNGRGYEQYF. In nucleotides, the sequence is TGTGCCAGCAGCCCCACGAACGGGCGGGGGTACGAGCAGTACTTC.